This TCR beta chain was observed in a study of cytomegalovirus exposure and HLA in healthy donors. This CDR3 comprises 12 residues. CDR1 and CDR2 from the germline V gene are MNHEY and SVGAGI. With 8 bases removed from V and 3 bases from J, the gap between germline ends came to 11 bases. Study-level points and caveats: Links to common viral pathogens appeared, in a later analysis, for several of the most significant clusters. In a later analysis, the majority of CMV-associated beta chains seemingly showed HLA restriction.

Primers for the PCR totalled 60 Vbeta and 13 Jbeta. Sequencing used immunoSEQ multiplex PCR; TCRdb keeps in-frame clones, though not all of them. In the table there are 140,000 to 150,000 clones, 82% of which are singletons. To note about this clone: Its specificity is not known.

This TCR derives from a male donor in good health and CMV-seronegative. Sequenced material: PBMCs. The chain has TRBV6-5 and TRBJ2-7, with a weak D call TRBD1 (6 bases). The CDR3 DNA sequence: TGTGCCAGCCGCTCAGGGGTCTACGAGCAGTACTTC. Protein product: CASRSGVYEQYF.